This TCR beta chain was sequenced for a study of blood T cells in healthy people across ages. A J-beta primer mix and a sample-barcoded 5' primer were used in a second PCR of about 6 to 12 cycles. Each cDNA molecule, via a template-switch adaptor with 12 random nucleotides, was tagged. TCRdb fed the 5' RACE reads into MiXCR, producing one record per CDR3 protein. The table has 1.5 million or so distinct CDR3 sequences, approximately 38% seen once; the top ten hold approximately 7.9%. Each sample yielded at least 6 million isolated PBMCs. The sample comprised blood. This sequence was found in a woman between 18 and 29 years old in good health.

The CDR3 region is CASSPNLEQSNTGELFF. The CDR3 bases are TGTGCCAGCTCACCTAACTTAGAACAGTCGAACACCGGGGAGCTGTTTTTT. V is TRBV18 and J is TRBJ2-2; D call uncertain. The V end was cut by 3 bases, the J end by 0 bases, with 14 bases between. Germline V gene sequence: CDR1 KGHSH, CDR2 LQKENI. The CDR3 extends over 17 amino acids.